Below, 7 T cell receptor beta chains from the same sample are listed, as sequenced in a study of blood T cell repertoires in COVID-19. The assay was immunoSEQ multiplex PCR, and TCRdb's table has in-frame clones only and misses some. Among about 130,000 clones listed, roughly 80% were seen once. What was sequenced was PBMCs or T cells enriched from blood (not recorded which). The source of these receptors is a man aged 40-50 years with acute COVID-19.

The V and J genes are TRBV5-1 and TRBJ2-7; D is undetermined. CDR1 is SGHRS and CDR2 is YFSETQ in the germline V gene. This CDR3 is 15 amino acids long. Trimming took off 0 bases at V and 2 bases at J, with 12 bases between the two ends. The CDR3 bases are TGCGCCAGCAGCTTGGATTTCCAGAACACCTACGAGCAGTACTTC. Protein product: CASSLDFQNTYEQYF.

The CDR3 reads CSVPWGAATDTQYF. The CDR3 DNA reads TGCAGCGTTCCTTGGGGAGCGGCCACAGATACGCAGTATTTT. The genes are TRBV29-1 and TRBJ2-3, with D possibly being TRBD2 (5 bases). The CDR3 is 14 amino acids. V was pared by 5 bases and J by 2 bases, with 14 bases between. The germline CDR1 and CDR2 sequences are SQVTM and ANQGSEA.

This rearrangement joins TRBV20-1 to TRBJ2-7; a possible D gene is TRBD2 (6 bases). V lost 7 bases and J 2 bases, leaving 9 bases between the germline ends. CDR3 size: 11 residues. The germline gives CDR1 DFQATT, CDR2 SNEGSKA (reference sequence). The CDR3 protein is CSVQRAYEQYF. The CDR3 DNA is TGCAGTGTCCAGCGGGCCTACGAGCAGTACTTC.

The chain carries TRBV24-1 and TRBJ2-1; D unclear. The germline V gene encodes CDR1 KGHDR and CDR2 SFDVKD. V was clipped by 4 bases and J by 6 bases, with 12 bases between them. CDR3 length: 14 residues. Here the CDR3 DNA reads TGTGCCACCAGTGACCCACCGCCGGGCAATGAGCAGTTCTTC. Protein: CATSDPPPGNEQFF.

This chain uses TRBV24-1 with TRBJ2-5, with D perhaps matching TRBD1 (6 bases). CDR3 length equals 13 residues. Germline CDR1 KGHDR, CDR2 SFDVKD. V shed 9 bases and J shed 0 bases, with 10 bases lying between them. The CDR3 DNA follows: TGTGCCACCGCTAGGACAGACCAAGAGACCCAGTACTTC. Translating gives CATARTDQETQYF.

The chain has TRBV9 and TRBJ2-3; 7 nucleotides match TRBD1. Trimming cost V 3 bases and J 4 bases; bases outside gene matches: 8. The length of the CDR3 is 15 residues. In germline, CDR1 is SGDLS, CDR2 YYNGEE. This CDR3 is CASSASGTAADTQYF. In DNA, the CDR3 is TGTGCCAGCAGCGCCTCCGGGACAGCAGCAGATACGCAGTATTTT.

This clone was recorded a few times. V is TRBV28 and J is TRBJ2-1; D call uncertain. This CDR3 is 12 amino acids long. Per the germline V gene, CDR1 is MDHEN and CDR2 is SYDVKM. V was trimmed by 2 bases and J by 8 bases, leaving 7 bases between them. CDR3 sequence: CASSLGRYEQFF. CDR3 coding DNA: TGTGCCAGCAGTTTAGGTCGGTATGAGCAGTTCTTC.